The 29 T cell receptor beta chains listed next were all sequenced from one sample in a study of T-cell memory formation after mild COVID-19. TCRdb reprocessed the 5' RACE reads with MiXCR, giving one entry per CDR3 protein. The sample lists 300,000 to 350,000 distinct CDR3 sequences, around 13% occurring once. Source material: PBMCs or a T cell subset sorted from them (not recorded which). These receptors came from a young man who had mild COVID-19 (a few samples of this study predate the infection). Cell type and time point are not known.

The genes are TRBV20-1 and TRBJ2-7; TRBD2 matches 8 bases. CDR1 DFQATT and CDR2 SNEGSKA come from the germline V gene (reference sequence). Unmatched junction bases numbered 9, after V lost 6 bases and J lost 2 bases. There are 14 residues in the CDR3. The CDR3 loop reads CSASPGTRTYEQYF. CDR3 sequence (DNA): TGCAGTGCCTCACCCGGGACTAGAACCTACGAGCAGTACTTC.

This sequence joins TRBV7-2 and TRBJ2-2; D is ambiguous. The ends were cut back, 5 bases at V and 1 base at J, with 14 bases in the middle. CDR3 length: 16 amino acids. CDR1 SGHTA and CDR2 FQGNSA come from the germline V gene. CDR3 sequence reads: CASSPHTSLNTGELFF. The CDR3 nucleotides are TGTGCCAGCAGCCCTCACACATCCCTGAACACCGGGGAGCTGTTTTTT.

This clonotype has just a few counts. This rearrangement joins TRBV21-1 to TRBJ2-5. TRBV21-1 is tagged as a pseudogene. This CDR3 has 15 amino acids. CDR3: CASSKVQVSGETQYF. The CDR3 nucleotides are TGTGCCAGCAGCAAAGTTCAGGTTTCGGGGGAGACCCAGTACTTC.

The chain carries TRBV20-1 and TRBJ1-1; D call uncertain. The V end was cut by 6 bases, the J end by 3 bases, with 14 bases between. The CDR3 sequence is 13 residues long. Germline V gene lookup returns CDR1 DFQATT and CDR2 SNEGSKA (reference sequence). DNA for the CDR3: TGCAGTGCAAGTTTGGATGCGTACACTGAAGCTTTCTTT. It yields the protein CSASLDAYTEAFF.

The chain combines TRBV10-3 with TRBJ2-3, with a weak D call TRBD2 (5 bases). V was shortened by 11 bases and J by 5 bases, with 11 bases between the two germline ends. The CDR3 spans 11 residues. CDR1 and CDR2 (germline): ENHRY, SYGVKD. CDR3 coding DNA: TGTGCCGCCGGTGGAGGAGATACGCAGTATTTT. The encoded protein is CAAGGGDTQYF.

The chain recombines TRBV5-1 with TRBJ2-3; no definite D call. CDR1 is SGHRS and CDR2 is YFSETQ in the germline V gene. Trimming removed 0 bases from V and 3 bases from J, with 11 bases in between. There are 15 residues in the CDR3. CDR3 bases: TGCGCCAGCAGCTTGGGTGGAATGGGTACAGATACGCAGTATTTT. The encoded protein is CASSLGGMGTDTQYF. Drawing the rest from reference TRBV5-1 and TRBJ2-3, the complete variable domain is KAGVTQTPRYLIKTRGQQVTLSCSPISGHRSVSWYQQTPGQGLQFLFEYFSETQRNKGNFPGRFSGRQFSNSRSEMNVSTLELGDSALYLCASSLGGMGTDTQYFGPGTRLTVL.

The genes are TRBV5-5 and TRBJ1-5; D unresolved. Trimming cost V 0 bases and J 2 bases, with 12 bases left between them. There are 16 residues in the CDR3. Germline CDR1 and CDR2: SGHKS and YYEKEE (reference sequence). The CDR3 DNA reads TGTGCCAGCAGCTTGGGGCTGGGAGGATGCAATCAGCCCCAGCATTTT. Translated, it gives CASSLGLGGCNQPQHF.

This clonotype was seen a few times. The chain joins TRBV7-3 to TRBJ2-2; TRBD1 is a possible D gene (5 bases). Germline values: CDR1 SGHTA, CDR2 FQGTGA. V shed 4 bases and J shed 4 bases, with 10 bases lying between them. The CDR3 length is 14 residues. Here the CDR3 DNA reads TGTGCCAGCAGCTCCGCTAGGGGCACCGGGGAGCTGTTTTTT. It encodes CASSSARGTGELFF.

This clonotype was seen many times. The chain combines TRBV7-2 with TRBJ2-1, with D uncertain. This CDR3 contains 14 residues. The V end was cut by 1 base, the J end by 3 bases, with 7 bases between. Looked up from germline, CDR1 is SGHTA and CDR2 is FQGNSA. The CDR3 DNA reads TGTGCCAGCAGCTTAGGTTGGGGCTACAATGAGCAGTTCTTC. Its translation is CASSLGWGYNEQFF.

This clonotype was found a few times. This chain connects TRBV9 to TRBJ2-7; weak D call: TRBD1 (5 bases). This CDR3 comprises 15 residues. Trimming took off 3 bases at V and 1 base at J, with 14 bases between the two ends. Germline V CDR1 and CDR2: SGDLS, YYNGEE. DNA for the CDR3: TGTGCCAGCAGCGCACTGGCGGCAGGGTCCTACGAGCAGTACTTC. Translation: CASSALAAGSYEQYF.

V is TRBV6-5 and J is TRBJ2-6; D is possibly TRBD1 or TRBD2 (5 bases each). CDR3 length: 17 residues. Germline V gives CDR1 MNHEY, CDR2 SVGAGI. The V end was cut by 6 bases, the J end by 0 bases, with 15 bases between. The CDR3 DNA reads TGTGCCAGCAGGCGAGGGGAGCCCCGCTCTGGGGCCAACGTCCTGACTTTC. It codes for CASRRGEPRSGANVLTF.

This clonotype turned up a few times. The V call is TRBV18, the J call TRBJ2-7; 9 bases match TRBD2. CDR1 and CDR2 from the germline V gene are KGHSH and LQKENI. CDR3 length equals 15 residues. V lost 2 bases, J lost 3 bases, and 5 bases stayed unmatched. CDR3: CASSPRLAGIYEQYV. In DNA form, the CDR3 reads TGTGCCAGCTCACCAAGGCTAGCGGGGATCTACGAGCAGTACGTC.

This clonotype appeared a few times. This rearrangement joins TRBV27 to TRBJ2-1, with D unclear. CDR1 and CDR2 from the germline V gene are MNHEY and SMNVEV (reference sequence). V lost 7 bases and J 9 bases, leaving 16 bases between the germline ends. CDR3 length equals 13 residues. In DNA form, the CDR3 reads TGTGCCAGCACCGGGTTCATGGGTCGTGAGCAGTTCTTC. As protein: CASTGFMGREQFF.

This clonotype occurred a few times. The chain combines TRBV5-1 with TRBJ1-1; 9 bases are shared with TRBD1. The V gene end was trimmed by 0 bases and the J gene end by 7 bases; junction bases not matched to a gene: 4. Germline V gene sequence: CDR1 SGHRS, CDR2 YFSETQ. The CDR3 totals 14 residues. As DNA, the CDR3 is TGCGCCAGCAGCTTGGTCGAGGACAGGGGTGAAGCTTTCTTT. It specifies CASSLVEDRGEAFF.

This clonotype occurred a few times. The rearrangement joins TRBV7-2 to TRBJ2-5; D perhaps matches TRBD1 (5 bases). Germline V gene data show CDR1 as SGHTA and CDR2 as FQGNSA. The CDR3 runs to 11 residues. Trimming took 4 bases from V and 10 from J, leaving 10 bases between them. CDR3 nucleotides: TGTGCCAGCAGCTCTAGACAGCGCCAGTACTTC. Protein: CASSSRQRQYF.

The table lists this clonotype with a few counts. The gene calls are TRBV6-6 and TRBJ2-2, with 9 bases aligning to TRBD2. The CDR3 spans 14 residues. Germline V gene data show CDR1 as MNHNY and CDR2 as SVGAGI (reference sequence). V gave up 8 bases and J gave up 4 bases; unmatched junction bases: 5. The CDR3 spells CASWRGGITGELFF. The CDR3 coding sequence is TGTGCCAGCTGGCGGGGGGGCATCACCGGGGAGCTGTTTTTT.

Regarding this clonotype: A junction end diverges from the germline sequence, so it may reflect a read error. The genes are TRBV12-3 or TRBV12-4 and TRBJ1-2, with D possibly TRBD1 on 6 matching bases. This CDR3 has 14 residues. CDR3 sequence: CASRSTGTFYGYIF. The DNA of the CDR3 is TGTGCCAGCAGATCCACCGGGACATTCTATGGCTACATCTTC.

This clonotype has more than one count but fewer than ten. The DNA of the CDR3 is TGTGCCACCAGTGACTCGGACAGGGGTAACACCGGGGAGCTGTTTTTT. Translated: CATSDSDRGNTGELFF. This chain links TRBV24-1 with TRBJ2-2; 9 nucleotides match TRBD1. The CDR3 totals 16 residues. The V and J ends lost 4 bases and 2 bases, in that order; junction bases with no gene match: 4. Germline V gene sequence: CDR1 KGHDR, CDR2 SFDVKD.

The chain links TRBV7-2 to TRBJ1-5; no reliable D call. Germline V gives CDR1 SGHTA, CDR2 FQGNSA. This CDR3 comprises 14 residues. The V gene lost 5 bases and the J gene lost 1 base, with 9 bases spanning the gap. The CDR3 here is CASSHPGSNQPQHF. In DNA, the CDR3 is TGTGCCAGCAGCCATCCCGGGAGCAATCAGCCCCAGCATTTT.

This clonotype showed up just a few times. This chain links TRBV28 with TRBJ2-7, with D maybe TRBD1 (6 bases). V was shortened by 4 bases and J by 0 bases, with 19 bases between the two germline ends. This CDR3 comprises 17 residues. The V gene's germline CDR1 is MDHEN and CDR2 SYDVKM. The CDR3 DNA reads as TGTGCCAGCAGTTCCCCATTAAGGGGGTCGTCCTCCTACGAGCAGTACGTC. This encodes CASSSPLRGSSSYEQYV.

This sequence joins TRBV7-6 and TRBJ1-2; possibly TRBD1 for D (5 bases). The CDR3 is 15 amino acids. Per the germline V gene, CDR1 is SGHVS and CDR2 is FNYEAQ. Trimming removed 2 bases at V and 4 bases at J, with 14 bases between. This chain's CDR3 is CASSLRGLPSYGYTF. Here the CDR3 DNA reads TGTGCCAGCAGCTTAAGGGGCCTTCCCTCCTATGGCTACACCTTC.

The sample holds a few counts of this clonotype. The CDR3 ends on some other residue instead of the conserved phenylalanine or tryptophan, so this is likely a read error. It is unclear where the CDR3 begins or ends on the DNA, so no DNA is shown, and the CDR3 is as TCRdb lists it. The chain uses TRBV5-6 and TRBJ1-4; the table names TRBD1, a call not compared with the DNA. The CDR3 is 12 residues long, ends included. In germline, CDR1 is SGHDT, CDR2 YYEEEE. CDR3 sequence: CASSLRPGQATY.

The chain combines TRBV12-3 or TRBV12-4 with TRBJ1-5; no reliable D call. This CDR3 comprises 13 residues. The V end lost 8 bases, the J end lost 9 bases, and 17 bases lay between the germline ends. The CDR3 DNA follows: TGTGCCAGCGCCCGGGGAGTGATTGGGCCCCAGCATTTT. It translates to CASARGVIGPQHF.

This clonotype was counted a few times. The chain joins TRBV7-9 to TRBJ2-1; D unresolved. Germline V gene lookup returns CDR1 SEHNR and CDR2 FQNEAQ (reference sequence). The CDR3 totals 12 residues. V was shortened by 3 bases and J by 4 bases, with 4 bases between the two germline ends. The CDR3 coding sequence is TGTGCCAGCAGCTTCCAATACAATGAGCAGTTCTTC. It codes for CASSFQYNEQFF.

This chain's CDR3 is CASSPARSVLGETQYF. The CDR3, as DNA: TGTGCCAGCAGCCCAGCCCGGTCGGTTTTGGGAGAGACCCAGTACTTC. The chain carries TRBV7-2 and TRBJ2-5; D gene unclear. The germline gives CDR1 SGHTA, CDR2 FQGNSA. The CDR3 length is 16 residues. V lost 5 bases to trimming and J lost 4 bases, with 20 bases between them.

This clonotype was observed a handful of times. The rearrangement links TRBV5-1 to TRBJ2-2; D is possibly TRBD1 (5 bases). Germline V gene data show CDR1 as SGHRS and CDR2 as YFSETQ. The CDR3 is made up of 14 amino acids. The V end was cut by 0 bases, the J end by 6 bases, with 9 bases between. The CDR3 here is CASSLDPTAGELFF. CDR3 nucleotide sequence: TGCGCCAGCAGCTTGGACCCGACAGCCGGGGAGCTGTTTTTT. The entire variable domain, with the rest obtained from reference TRBV5-1 and TRBJ2-2, is as follows: KAGVTQTPRYLIKTRGQQVTLSCSPISGHRSVSWYQQTPGQGLQFLFEYFSETQRNKGNFPGRFSGRQFSNSRSEMNVSTLELGDSALYLCASSLDPTAGELFFGEGSRLTVL.

This chain joins TRBV14 and TRBJ2-4; possibly TRBD1 for D (5 bases). The CDR3 runs to 12 residues. With 7 bases removed from V and 6 bases from J, the gap between germline ends came to 10 bases. Looked up from germline, CDR1 is SGHDN and CDR2 is FVKESK. In DNA form, the CDR3 reads TGTGCCAGCAAGGACACAGGAAACATTCAGTACTTC. This encodes CASKDTGNIQYF.

The CDR3 nucleotides are TGTGCCAGCAGTTCGCCGTCCACGGCTGGAAACACCATATATTTT. Translating gives CASSSPSTAGNTIYF. This rearrangement joins TRBV12-3 or TRBV12-4 to TRBJ1-3; the D is unclear. There are 15 residues in the CDR3. V lost 4 bases and J lost 2, with 12 bases in between.

This clonotype has a handful of counts. V is TRBV5-1 and J is TRBJ1-1; D is unresolved. The length of the CDR3 is 13 residues. Trimming took off 3 bases at V and 0 bases at J, with 6 bases between the two ends. CDR1 is SGHRS and CDR2 is YFSETQ in the germline V gene. The CDR3 protein is CASSYLMNTEAFF. Here the CDR3 DNA reads TGCGCCAGCAGCTACCTGATGAACACTGAAGCTTTCTTT.